The 19 T cell receptor beta chains below were found in one sample sequenced in a study of blood T cell repertoires in COVID-19 (TCRdb year 2020). The library was prepared using the immunoSEQ multiplex PCR assay. In TCRdb, the immuneACCESS table is reduced to in-frame sequences with V and J assigned. These tables do not hold every clone; where another copy was compared, an unresolved V gene accounts for under half, and the others remain unexplained. The sample includes 100,000 to 120,000 clones, with about 85% observed a single time. The ten most abundant clones make up roughly 5% of the sample. The sample was peripheral blood. These receptors were collected from a woman aged 55-69 years with COVID-19, enrolled during active disease.

The V gene is TRBV10-3, the J gene TRBJ1-2; D remains ambiguous. This CDR3 is built from 13 residues. Germline CDR1 and CDR2: ENHRY and SYGVKD. Trimming left V 8 bases short and J 6 bases short, with 16 bases between. The chain's CDR3 is CAILAGGSDGYTF. CDR3 DNA sequence: TGTGCCATCTTGGCTGGTGGTAGCGATGGCTACACCTTC.

This chain connects TRBV19 to TRBJ2-7; TRBD2 matches 11 bases. Unmatched junction bases numbered 2, after V lost 2 bases and J lost 2 bases. The CDR3 consists of 15 residues. Germline-derived CDR1 and CDR2 are LNHDA and SQIVND (reference sequence). CDR3 sequence: CASSILAGGTYEQYF. The CDR3, as DNA: TGTGCCAGTAGTATACTAGCGGGGGGAACCTACGAGCAGTACTTC.

The chain joins TRBV5-6 to TRBJ1-6, with a weak D call TRBD1 (6 bases). The germline gives CDR1 SGHDT, CDR2 YYEEEE. Deletions cut 1 base from V and 10 bases from J, with 12 bases between. There are 14 residues in the CDR3. The CDR3 DNA follows: TGTGCCAGCAGCTTGACAGGGTTAGGATCACCCCTCCACTTT. This gives the protein CASSLTGLGSPLHF.

This chain links TRBV28 with TRBJ2-7; 9 bases match TRBD1. V was pared by 6 bases and J by 3 bases, with 9 bases of the junction left unmatched. There are 15 residues in the CDR3. In germline, CDR1 is MDHEN, CDR2 SYDVKM. The CDR3 here is CASRSTGGDIYEQYF. Here the CDR3 DNA reads TGTGCCAGCAGGTCGACAGGGGGGGATATCTACGAGCAGTACTTC. The variable domain in full, completed from reference TRBV28 and TRBJ2-7, reads DVKVTQSSRYLVKRTGEKVFLECVQDMDHENMFWYRQDPGLGLRLIYFSYDVKMKEKGDIPEGYSVSREKKERFSLILESASTNQTSMYLCASRSTGGDIYEQYFGPGTRLTVT.

The V gene is TRBV15, the J gene TRBJ2-6; weak D call: TRBD2 (6 bases). CDR3 length equals 15 residues. The germline CDR1 and CDR2 sequences are LNHNV and YYDKDF (reference sequence). Trimming removed 4 bases at V and 1 base at J, with 8 bases between. The CDR3 protein is CATSTAGSGANVLTF. CDR3 nucleotide sequence: TGTGCCACCAGCACCGCGGGGTCTGGGGCCAACGTCCTGACTTTC.

The chain has TRBV3-1 (or the pseudogene TRBV3-2) and TRBJ2-1, with TRBD1 as a possible D gene (6 bases). This CDR3 is 15 amino acids long. Trimming stripped 0 bases from V and 2 bases from J, with 8 bases between. The V gene's germline CDR1 is LGHDT and CDR2 YNNKEL (reference sequence). The chain's CDR3 is CASSQDRGAYNEQFF. In nucleotides, the CDR3 is TGTGCCAGCAGCCAAGACAGGGGCGCCTACAATGAGCAGTTCTTC.

The rearrangement uses TRBV23-1 and TRBJ1-2; the D gene is possibly TRBD1 (6 bases). TRBV23-1 has ORF status, its function being uncertain. Trimming pared 6 bases from V and 4 bases from J, leaving 18 bases between. The CDR3 totals 15 residues. Here the CDR3 DNA reads TGCGCCAGCAGACAGCGCCGGGACAAAGCCTATGGCTACACCTTC. As protein: CASRQRRDKAYGYTF.

CDR3 DNA sequence: TGTGCCTGGTTGGAGGCGGATAATTCACCCCTCCACTTT. Its protein product is CAWLEADNSPLHF. The chain is built from TRBV30 and TRBJ1-6, with D uncertain. Trimming shortened V by 5 bases and J by 5 bases, and 10 bases separated the two germline ends. Per the germline V gene, CDR1 is GTSNPN and CDR2 is SVGIG (reference sequence). The CDR3 loop spans 13 amino acids.

The chain employs TRBV28 and TRBJ1-3; TRBD1 might be the D (6 bases). CDR1 and CDR2 from the germline V gene are MDHEN and SYDVKM. Trimming took 5 bases from V and 4 from J, leaving 12 bases between them. The CDR3 consists of 14 residues. The CDR3 protein is CASSIPRGGNTIYF. In nucleotides, the CDR3 is TGTGCCAGCAGTATACCTAGGGGGGGAAACACCATATATTTT.

Details on this clone: Other DNA sequences in this sample translate to the same CDR3. This chain connects TRBV5-1 to TRBJ1-1, with D hard to call. The CDR3 has 15 residues. Germline V lookup: CDR1 SGHRS, CDR2 YFSETQ. Trimming stripped 4 bases from V and 0 bases from J, with 13 bases between. The CDR3 DNA is TGCGCCAGCAGCCTGTCTACGGGGATGAACACTGAAGCTTTCTTT. Its translation: CASSLSTGMNTEAFF.

In this sample, this clone turned up once. The chain has TRBV6-5 and TRBJ1-5; D is possibly TRBD1 (5 bases). Germline V gives CDR1 MNHEY, CDR2 SVGAGI. V lost 7 bases, J lost 11 bases, and 15 bases lay in between. The CDR3 spans 12 residues. Here the CDR3 DNA reads TGTGCCAGCACTCCCCGGGGGGGGTCCCAGCATTTT. As protein: CASTPRGGSQHF.

The chain carries TRBV25-1 and TRBJ1-2; unclear D gene. The V end lost 1 base, the J end lost 5 bases, and 8 bases lay between the germline ends. The germline CDR1 and CDR2 sequences are MGHDK and SYGVNS. The CDR3 is made up of 13 amino acids. This CDR3 reads CASSELESYGYTF. CDR3 in DNA: TGTGCCAGCAGTGAATTGGAGAGTTATGGCTACACCTTC.

The chain links TRBV30 to TRBJ2-7; 8 positions agree with TRBD1. Per germline, CDR1 GTSNPN and CDR2 SVGIG (reference sequence). The CDR3 runs to 19 residues. V lost 5 bases to trimming and J lost 2 bases; unmatched junction nucleotides: 23. Here the CDR3 reads CAWRIGLFSTGQVTYEQYF. For the CDR3, the DNA is TGTGCCTGGCGGATTGGTCTTTTTTCGACGGGACAGGTAACCTACGAGCAGTACTTC.

The chain is built from TRBV5-1 and TRBJ1-2; possible D gene TRBD1, 6 bases. Germline V gene data show CDR1 as SGHRS and CDR2 as YFSETQ. There are 16 residues in the CDR3. Trimming left V 4 bases short and J 6 bases short, with 22 bases between. The CDR3 spells CASSGALGGQMDGYTF. CDR3 nucleotides: TGCGCCAGCAGCGGAGCCCTAGGGGGTCAGATGGATGGCTACACCTTC.

The chain employs TRBV5-8 and TRBJ2-2; unclear D gene. Germline V gene sequence: CDR1 SGHTS, CDR2 YDEGEE. This CDR3 comprises 14 residues. Trimming pared 5 bases from V and 2 bases from J, leaving 10 bases between. CDR3 loop: CASSLPYNTGELFF. The CDR3 region has the DNA TGTGCCAGCAGTCTCCCGTATAACACCGGGGAGCTGTTTTTT.

V is TRBV6-5 and J is TRBJ1-1, with D unresolved. V was cut by 5 bases and J by 4 bases, with 17 bases left in between. Germline V lookup: CDR1 MNHEY, CDR2 SVGAGI. The CDR3 has 15 amino acids. The CDR3 sequence is CASSLAEVRATEAFF. In nucleotides, the CDR3 is TGTGCCAGCAGTCTTGCCGAGGTGAGAGCCACTGAAGCTTTCTTT.

The J gene is TRBJ1-1, the V gene TRBV2; the D is unclear. The CDR3 is made up of 18 amino acids. The germline V gene encodes CDR1 SNHLY and CDR2 FYNNEI. V lost 4 bases and J lost 1, with 22 bases in between. CDR3 region: CASSGGRYQRRPNTEAFF. The CDR3 nucleotides are TGTGCCAGCAGTGGTGGGAGATATCAGAGGCGTCCGAACACTGAAGCTTTCTTT.

The chain carries TRBV23-1 and TRBJ1-5; 7 bases match TRBD1. TRBV23-1 is labeled an ORF, and its function is uncertain. The CDR3 consists of 20 residues. The ends lost 0 bases at V and 0 bases at J; junction bases unmatched: 14. The CDR3 nucleotides are TGCGCCAGCAGTCAATCCAGGGGCCGGGACAGACTATATAGCAATCAGCCCCAGCATTTT. Its protein product is CASSQSRGRDRLYSNQPQHF.

This rearrangement joins TRBV7-9 to TRBJ1-3; maybe TRBD1 (6 bases). Trimming removed 6 bases at V and 0 bases at J, with 15 bases between. The CDR3 extends over 16 amino acids. Looked up from germline, CDR1 is SEHNR and CDR2 is FQNEAQ (reference sequence). CDR3 protein: CASSNTGMSSGNTIYF. The CDR3 nucleotides read TGTGCCAGCAGTAATACAGGGATGAGCTCTGGAAACACCATATATTTT.